This entry describes one TCR beta chain. Libraries were prepared by immunoSEQ multiplex PCR; TCRdb keeps only in-frame clonotypes and omits some of them. The sample yields some 48,000 clones, 90% to 95% seen once. These data are taken from a study of blood T cell repertoires in COVID-19. Study information: The cDNA or gDNA used as material had been derived from T cells, B-cell-depleted T cells, or PBMCs.

Trimming removed 3 bases from V and 1 base from J; junction bases left unmatched: 7. Germline values: CDR1 KGHDR, CDR2 SFDVKD. The CDR3 loop spans 16 amino acids. The sequence derives from a man aged 55 to 70 with COVID-19, enrolled during active disease. The sequenced sample consisted of peripheral blood. The chain joins TRBV24-1 to TRBJ2-5, with 7 bases fitting TRBD1. In nucleotides, the CDR3 is TGTGCCACCAGTGATGCTACTAAGGGGGCCCAAGAGACCCAGTACTTC. It specifies CATSDATKGAQETQYF.